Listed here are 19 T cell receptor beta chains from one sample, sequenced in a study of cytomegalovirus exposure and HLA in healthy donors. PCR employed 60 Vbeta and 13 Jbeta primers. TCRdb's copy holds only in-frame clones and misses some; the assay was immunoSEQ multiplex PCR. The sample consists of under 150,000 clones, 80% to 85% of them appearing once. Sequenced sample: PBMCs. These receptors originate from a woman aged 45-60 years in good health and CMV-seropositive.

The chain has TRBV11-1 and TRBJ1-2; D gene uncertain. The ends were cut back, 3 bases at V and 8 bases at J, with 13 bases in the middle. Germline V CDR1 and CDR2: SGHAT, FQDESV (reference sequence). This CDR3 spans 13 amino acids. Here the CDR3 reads CASSFTELSGYTF. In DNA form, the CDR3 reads TGTGCCAGCAGCTTCACCGAGCTATCCGGCTACACCTTC.

CDR3 DNA sequence: TGTGCCAGCAGTTCCCCTGTTGGGGACAGATACTACGAGCAGTACTTC. This encodes CASSSPVGDRYYEQYF. V is TRBV28 and J is TRBJ2-7, with 7 bases lining up with TRBD1. The CDR3 is 16 amino acids. Germline assignment: CDR1 MDHEN and CDR2 SYDVKM. J lost 3 bases, V lost 4 bases, and 12 bases had no gene match. The full variable domain, in which reference TRBV28 and TRBJ2-7 provide the parts outside the CDR3, is DVKVTQSSRYLVKRTGEKVFLECVQDMDHENMFWYRQDPGLGLRLIYFSYDVKMKEKGDIPEGYSVSREKKERFSLILESASTNQTSMYLCASSSPVGDRYYEQYFGPGTRLTVT.

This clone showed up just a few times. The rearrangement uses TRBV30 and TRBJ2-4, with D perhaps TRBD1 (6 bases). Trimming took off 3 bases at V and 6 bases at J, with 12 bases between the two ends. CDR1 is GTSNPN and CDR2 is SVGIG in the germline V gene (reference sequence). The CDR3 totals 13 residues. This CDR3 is CAWSIGRGNIQYF. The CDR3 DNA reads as TGTGCCTGGAGCATCGGCAGGGGAAACATTCAGTACTTC.

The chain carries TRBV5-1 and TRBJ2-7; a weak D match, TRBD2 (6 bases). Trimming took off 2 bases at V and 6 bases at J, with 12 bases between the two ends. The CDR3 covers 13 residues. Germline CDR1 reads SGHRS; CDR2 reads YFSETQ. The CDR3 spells CASSFRGAGEQYF. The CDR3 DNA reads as TGCGCCAGCAGCTTTCGGGGAGCGGGCGAGCAGTACTTC.

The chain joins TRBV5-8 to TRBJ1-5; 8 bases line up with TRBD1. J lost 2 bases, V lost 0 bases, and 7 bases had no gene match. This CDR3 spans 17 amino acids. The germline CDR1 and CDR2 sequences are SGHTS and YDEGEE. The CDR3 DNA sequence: TGTGCCAGCAGCTTGGGGTCCGGACAGGGCGGCAATCAGCCCCAGCATTTT. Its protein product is CASSLGSGQGGNQPQHF.

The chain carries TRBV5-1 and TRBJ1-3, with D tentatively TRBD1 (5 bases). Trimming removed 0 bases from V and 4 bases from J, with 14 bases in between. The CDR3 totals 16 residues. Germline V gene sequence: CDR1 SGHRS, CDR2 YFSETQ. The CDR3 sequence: CASSLVGTGFGNTIYF. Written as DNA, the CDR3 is TGCGCCAGCAGCTTGGTGGGAACAGGTTTCGGAAACACCATATATTTT.

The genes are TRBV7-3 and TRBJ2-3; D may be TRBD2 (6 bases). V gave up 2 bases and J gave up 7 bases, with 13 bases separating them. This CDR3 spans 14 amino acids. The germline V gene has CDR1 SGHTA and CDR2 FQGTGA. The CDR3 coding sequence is TGTGCCAGCAGCTTAGGGGGGTGGGGAAATACGCAGTATTTT. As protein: CASSLGGWGNTQYF.

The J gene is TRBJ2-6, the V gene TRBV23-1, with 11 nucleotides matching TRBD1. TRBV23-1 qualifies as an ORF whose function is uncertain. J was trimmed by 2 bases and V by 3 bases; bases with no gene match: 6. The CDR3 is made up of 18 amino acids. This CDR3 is CASSHPGQGAPGANVLTF. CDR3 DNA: TGCGCCAGCAGTCACCCCGGACAGGGGGCGCCTGGGGCCAACGTCCTGACTTTC.

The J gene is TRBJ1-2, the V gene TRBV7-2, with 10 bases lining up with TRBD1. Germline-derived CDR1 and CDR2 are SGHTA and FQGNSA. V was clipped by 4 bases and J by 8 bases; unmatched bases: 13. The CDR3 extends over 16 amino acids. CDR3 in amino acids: CASSSSSGTGERGYTF. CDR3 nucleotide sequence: TGTGCCAGCAGCTCCTCCTCCGGGACAGGGGAGCGAGGCTACACCTTC.

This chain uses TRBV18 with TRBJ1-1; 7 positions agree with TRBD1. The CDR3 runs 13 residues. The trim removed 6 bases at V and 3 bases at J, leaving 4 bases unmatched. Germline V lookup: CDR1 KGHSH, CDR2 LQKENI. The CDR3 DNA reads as TGTGCCAGCTCCCCCGGACAGGACACTGAAGCTTTCTTT. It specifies CASSPGQDTEAFF.

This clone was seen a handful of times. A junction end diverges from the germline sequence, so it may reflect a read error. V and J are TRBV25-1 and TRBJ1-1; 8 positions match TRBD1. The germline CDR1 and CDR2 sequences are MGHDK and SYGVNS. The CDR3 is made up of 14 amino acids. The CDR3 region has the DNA TGTGCCAGCAGTGCTAGGACAGGGAACCCTGAAGCTTTCTTT. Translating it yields CASSARTGNPEAFF.

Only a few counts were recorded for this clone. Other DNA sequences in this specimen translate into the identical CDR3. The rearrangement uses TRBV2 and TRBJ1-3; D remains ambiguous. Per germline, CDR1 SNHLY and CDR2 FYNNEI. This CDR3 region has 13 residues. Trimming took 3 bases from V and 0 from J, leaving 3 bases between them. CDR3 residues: CASSEYSGNTIYF. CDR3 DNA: TGTGCCAGCAGTGAGTACTCTGGAAACACCATATATTTT. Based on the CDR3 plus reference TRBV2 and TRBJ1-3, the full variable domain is EPEVTQTPSHQVTQMGQEVILRCVPISNHLYFYWYRQILGQKVEFLVSFYNNEISEKSEIFDDQFSVERPDGSNFTLKIRSTKLEDSAMYFCASSEYSGNTIYFGEGSWLTVV.

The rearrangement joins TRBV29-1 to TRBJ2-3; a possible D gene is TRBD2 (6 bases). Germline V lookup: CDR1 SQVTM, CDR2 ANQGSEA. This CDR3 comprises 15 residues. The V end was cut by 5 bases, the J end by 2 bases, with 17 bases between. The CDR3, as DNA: TGCAGCGTTCGCGGGAACCTAGCAGACACAGATACGCAGTATTTT. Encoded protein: CSVRGNLADTDTQYF.

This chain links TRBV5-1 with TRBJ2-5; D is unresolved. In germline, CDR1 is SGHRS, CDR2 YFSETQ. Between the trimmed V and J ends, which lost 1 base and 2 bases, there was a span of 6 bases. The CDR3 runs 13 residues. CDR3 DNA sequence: TGCGCCAGCAGCTTGCCCCATCAAGAGACCCAGTACTTC. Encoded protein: CASSLPHQETQYF.

For the CDR3, the DNA is TGTGCCAGCTCACCTGCAGGAGGACAGCTGGGATCGCCCCAGCATTTT. The encoded protein is CASSPAGGQLGSPQHF. The chain links TRBV18 to TRBJ1-5; possibly TRBD1 for D (6 bases). Germline-derived CDR1 and CDR2 are KGHSH and LQKENI. There are 16 residues in the CDR3. V lost 3 bases and J 9 bases, leaving 21 bases between the germline ends.

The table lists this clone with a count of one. In DNA form, the CDR3 reads TGCGCCAGCAGCTTGGAAGTCAGGACTTATGGCTACACCTTC. It specifies CASSLEVRTYGYTF. The chain is built from TRBV5-1 and TRBJ1-2, with unresolved D. The ends were cut back, 0 bases at V and 5 bases at J, with 11 bases in the middle. This CDR3 has 14 residues. Germline V gives CDR1 SGHRS, CDR2 YFSETQ.

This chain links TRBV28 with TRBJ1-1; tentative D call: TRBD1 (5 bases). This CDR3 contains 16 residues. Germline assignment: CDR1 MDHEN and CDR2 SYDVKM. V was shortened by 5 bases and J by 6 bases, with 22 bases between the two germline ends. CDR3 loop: CASSPLISGGGAEAFF. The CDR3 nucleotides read TGTGCCAGCAGTCCCCTGATTTCGGGGGGGGGAGCTGAAGCTTTCTTT.

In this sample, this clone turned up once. The CDR3 coding sequence is TGTGCCAGCAGCTGGCCGGGACAGACTAACTATGGCTACACCTTC. Its translation: CASSWPGQTNYGYTF. The V gene is TRBV5-4, the J gene TRBJ1-2; TRBD1 matches at 7 bases. V lost 3 bases, J lost 0 bases, and 5 bases stayed unmatched. Germline V gene lookup returns CDR1 SGHNT and CDR2 YYREEE (reference sequence). The CDR3 extends over 15 amino acids.

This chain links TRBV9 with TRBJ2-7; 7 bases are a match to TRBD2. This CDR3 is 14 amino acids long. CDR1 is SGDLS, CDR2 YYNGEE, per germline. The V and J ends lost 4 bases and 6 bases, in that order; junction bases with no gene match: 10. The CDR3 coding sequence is TGTGCCAGCAGCATCCCCGGGACGGGGGGCGAGCAGTACTTC. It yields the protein CASSIPGTGGEQYF.